Each of the 30 T cell receptor beta chains below was sequenced from the same sample in a study of T cells in Graves' hyperthyroidism and ophthalmopathy. From RNA transcripts, TCR beta CDR3 regions were amplified. In the first-round RT-PCR of the TCR CDR3, the HTBI primer set was used. From the multiplex PCR reads, TCRdb called clonotypes with MiXCR, one entry per CDR3 protein. The data contain around 500,000 distinct CDR3 sequences, 14% of them singletons. The sequencing sample was made of blood. All receptors derive from a middle-aged woman with Graves' hyperthyroidism.

This clonotype was picked up one time. V usage is TRBV7-2 and J usage is TRBJ2-2; no definite D call. CDR3 length equals 15 residues. Deletions cut 1 base from V and 1 base from J, with 7 bases between. In germline, CDR1 is SGHTA, CDR2 FQGNSA. DNA for the CDR3: TGTGCCAGCAGCTTAGAACCTCTGAACACCGGGGAGCTGTTTTTT. It codes for CASSLEPLNTGELFF.

This clonotype was seen ten or more times. The chain links TRBV20-1 to TRBJ1-1, with D uncertain. The V gene lost 2 bases and the J gene lost 4 bases, with 5 bases spanning the gap. The CDR3 consists of 11 residues. Germline CDR1 reads DFQATT; CDR2 reads SNEGSKA (reference sequence). CDR3 DNA sequence: TGCAGTGCTAGACAGGCCACTGAAGCTTTCTTT. Translating gives CSARQATEAFF.

This clonotype was counted many times. The CDR3 DNA follows: TGTGCCAGCTCACAAACCGGGACTAGCGGGAGAGGGGAGCAGTTCTTC. Encoded protein: CASSQTGTSGRGEQFF. The chain links TRBV18 to TRBJ2-1; TRBD2 matches at 14 bases. V lost 4 bases, J lost 10 bases, and 9 bases stayed unmatched. From germline, CDR1 is KGHSH and CDR2 LQKENI. The CDR3 has 16 residues.

The rearrangement joins TRBV24-1 to TRBJ2-2; D is perhaps TRBD2 (6 bases). Germline V gene data show CDR1 as KGHDR and CDR2 as SFDVKD. The CDR3 loop spans 15 amino acids. V lost 5 bases to trimming and J lost 6 bases, with 15 bases between them. CDR3 protein: CATSGAGMESGELFF. As DNA, the CDR3 is TGTGCCACCAGTGGGGCGGGAATGGAGTCCGGGGAGCTGTTTTTT.

Points on this clonotype: This could be a read error, since a much larger clone is one nucleotide away. The chain employs TRBV20-1 and TRBJ1-5, with D hard to call. Germline CDR1 reads DFQATT; CDR2 reads SNEGSKA (reference sequence). The V end was cut by 7 bases, the J end by 6 bases, with 13 bases between. This CDR3 has 12 amino acids. The DNA for the CDR3 is TGCAGTGGCCTTATGGGCAGTCAGCCCCAGCATTTT. It codes for CSGLMGSQPQHF.

This clonotype was picked up a small number of times. CDR3 in amino acids: CASSLEAQGPEKLFF. CDR3 nucleotides: TGTGCCAGCAGCTTGGAGGCACAGGGTCCGGAAAAACTGTTTTTT. The V and J genes are TRBV7-6 and TRBJ1-4, with D possibly matching TRBD1 (6 bases). CDR1 is SGHVS and CDR2 is FNYEAQ in the germline V gene. CDR3 size: 15 residues. V was pared by 3 bases and J by 8 bases, with 16 bases between.

As concerns this clonotype: A much larger clone differs from this one at a single base, so this may be a read error. Here the CDR3 reads CASSLGTNNPPLHF. The CDR3 region has the DNA TGTGCCAGCAGTCTGGGGACAAATAATCCACCCCTCCACTTT. The gene calls are TRBV28 and TRBJ1-6; the D gene is possibly TRBD1 (6 bases). CDR1 MDHEN and CDR2 SYDVKM come from the germline V gene. CDR3 length equals 14 residues.

Only a few counts were recorded for this clonotype. The rearrangement joins TRBV19 to TRBJ2-3, with D perhaps given as TRBD1 or TRBD2 (5 bases each). Trimming took off 3 bases at V and 0 bases at J, with 19 bases between the two ends. The CDR3 extends over 18 amino acids. The germline gives CDR1 LNHDA, CDR2 SQIVND (reference sequence). In DNA, the CDR3 is TGTGCCAGTAGTATTTACCCATCGGGGACCCCTAGCACAGATACGCAGTATTTT. Residues: CASSIYPSGTPSTDTQYF.

V usage is TRBV29-1 and J usage is TRBJ1-3; possible D gene TRBD1, 6 bases. Deletions cut 6 bases from V and 2 bases from J, with 14 bases between. CDR1 SQVTM and CDR2 ANQGSEA come from the germline V gene. The CDR3 runs 14 residues. CDR3 sequence: CSVGTGMAGNTIYF. Written as DNA, the CDR3 is TGCAGCGTAGGTACAGGGATGGCTGGAAACACCATATATTTT.

V gene TRBV6-5 combines with J gene TRBJ1-4, with TRBD1 matching 7 bases. The CDR3 extends over 15 amino acids. Losses at the gene ends were 0 bases for V and 7 bases for J; bases not matched to a gene: 5. Germline lookup yields CDR1 MNHEY and CDR2 SVGAGI. The CDR3 loop reads CASSYSGGGGEKLFF. In nucleotides, the CDR3 is TGTGCCAGCAGTTACTCAGGGGGCGGTGGTGAAAAACTGTTTTTT.

This clonotype occurred many times. The chain combines TRBV6-1 with TRBJ2-7; no clear D. V shed 3 bases and J shed 2 bases, with 8 bases lying between them. The CDR3 runs to 13 residues. From germline, CDR1 is MNHNS and CDR2 SASEGT. This CDR3 is CASSETGTYEQYF. CDR3 coding DNA: TGTGCCAGCAGTGAGACTGGAACCTACGAGCAGTACTTC.

The rearrangement links TRBV28 to TRBJ1-6; a weak D match, TRBD1 (6 bases). This CDR3 contains 15 residues. The germline gives CDR1 MDHEN, CDR2 SYDVKM. Trimming pared 8 bases from V and 14 bases from J, leaving 25 bases between. The CDR3 sequence is CASFGGHRLGGALHF. The CDR3 DNA reads TGTGCCAGCTTCGGGGGACATAGGTTAGGTGGGGCCCTCCACTTT.

A few counts support this clonotype. V gene TRBV5-1 combines with J gene TRBJ2-2, with 7 bases aligning to TRBD1. CDR3 length: 16 amino acids. Germline V lookup: CDR1 SGHRS, CDR2 YFSETQ. The V gene end was trimmed by 3 bases and the J gene end by 7 bases; junction bases not matched to a gene: 12. This CDR3 is CASSSSGTDWGGELFF. CDR3 DNA sequence: TGCGCCAGCAGCTCCTCCGGGACAGACTGGGGCGGGGAGCTGTTTTTT.

V and J are TRBV29-1 and TRBJ2-5; 13 nucleotides match TRBD2. The V segment lost 4 bases and the J segment 5 bases; nucleotides outside the gene matches: 4. The CDR3 loop spans 14 amino acids. CDR1 and CDR2 (germline): SQVTM, ANQGSEA. The CDR3 bases are TGCAGCGTTGGAAAGACTAGCGGGAGGGAGACCCAGTACTTC. Protein: CSVGKTSGRETQYF.

V is TRBV19 and J is TRBJ2-4; TRBD1 might be the D (5 bases). V was cut by 4 bases and J by 0 bases, with 13 bases left in between. Germline V lookup: CDR1 LNHDA, CDR2 SQIVND (reference sequence). The CDR3 has 16 residues. CDR3 DNA sequence: TGTGCCAGTAGTACTCCAGGGAAGGGAGCCAAAAACATTCAGTACTTC. Its protein is CASSTPGKGAKNIQYF.

This chain uses TRBV5-6 with TRBJ2-5; TRBD1 aligns across 9 bases. The CDR3 is 15 residues long. CDR1 and CDR2 from the germline V gene are SGHDT and YYEEEE. With V trimmed by 0 bases and J by 5 bases, 5 bases remained unmatched. CDR3 loop: CASSLELGTGETQYF. The DNA for the CDR3 is TGTGCCAGCAGCTTGGAGCTCGGGACAGGGGAGACCCAGTACTTC.

The table lists this clonotype with a few counts. The V call is TRBV5-1, the J call TRBJ2-1; TRBD2 agrees at 7 bases. V lost 3 bases and J lost 3; bases outside the gene matches: 12. The length of the CDR3 is 17 residues. The V gene's germline CDR1 is SGHRS and CDR2 YFSETQ. The CDR3 reads CASSWGGGGVDYNEQFF. In DNA, the CDR3 is TGCGCCAGCAGCTGGGGGGGAGGCGGGGTGGACTACAATGAGCAGTTCTTC.

The sample holds many counts of this clonotype. The chain combines TRBV28 with TRBJ2-7; D remains ambiguous. Germline CDR1 MDHEN, CDR2 SYDVKM. The CDR3 length is 11 residues. V dropped 3 bases and J dropped 5 bases, with 5 bases sitting between them. CDR3 loop: CASSFRHEQYF. CDR3 bases: TGTGCCAGCAGTTTCCGGCACGAGCAGTACTTC.

The rearrangement links TRBV6-5 to TRBJ1-6; D unclear. The CDR3 spans 15 residues. The V end was cut by 0 bases, the J end by 5 bases, with 8 bases between. Germline V gene data show CDR1 as MNHEY and CDR2 as SVGAGI. CDR3 coding DNA: TGTGCCAGCAGTTACTCGAACAGTAATAATTCACCCCTCCACTTT. Amino acids: CASSYSNSNNSPLHF.

CDR3 amino acids: CSARAGAGLFYNSPLHF. The CDR3 nucleotides read TGCAGTGCTAGAGCCGGGGCAGGCCTATTCTATAATTCACCCCTCCACTTT. This chain connects TRBV20-1 to TRBJ1-6, with D maybe TRBD1 (5 bases). The CDR3 covers 17 residues. In germline, CDR1 is DFQATT, CDR2 SNEGSKA (reference sequence). Trimming removed 1 base at V and 3 bases at J, with 16 bases between.

At least ten counts were recorded for this clonotype. The V call is TRBV7-9, the J call TRBJ2-1, with D perhaps matching TRBD1 (6 bases). V lost 6 bases to trimming and J lost 10 bases, with 10 bases between them. Germline V lookup: CDR1 SEHNR, CDR2 FQNEAQ (reference sequence). The CDR3 length is 11 residues. This CDR3 reads CASRGAGEQFF. The CDR3 nucleotides are TGTGCCAGCAGGGGGGCGGGCGAGCAGTTCTTC. Together with reference TRBV7-9 and TRBJ2-1, the CDR3 gives the full variable domain: DTGVSQNPRHKITKRGQNVTFRCDPISEHNRLYWYRQTLGQGPEFLTYFQNEAQLEKSRLLSDRFSAERPKGSFSTLEIQRTEQGDSAMYLCASRGAGEQFFGPGTRLTVL.

This clonotype was recorded at least ten times. The genes are TRBV12-3 or TRBV12-4 and TRBJ1-1; the D is unclear. The CDR3 consists of 13 residues. V lost 7 bases and J 6 bases, leaving 15 bases between the germline ends. Here the CDR3 DNA reads TGTGCCAGCACCTATGCGAGGGTCCCTGAAGCTTTCTTT. Translating gives CASTYARVPEAFF.

This clonotype was counted a few times. With a much larger clone just one base away, this may be a read error. J is TRBJ2-7 and V is TRBV7-3; 13 positions agree with TRBD2. Per the germline V gene, CDR1 is SGHTA and CDR2 is FQGTGA. Trimming cost V 5 bases and J 5 bases; bases outside gene matches: 6. The CDR3 is 15 amino acids. The CDR3 protein is CASSPGTSGINEQYF. CDR3 coding DNA: TGTGCCAGCAGCCCCGGGACTAGCGGGATAAACGAGCAGTACTTC.

In its sample, this clonotype was seen many times. The chain joins TRBV24-1 to TRBJ1-2; D call uncertain. V lost 3 bases, J lost 4 bases, and 11 bases lay in between. Germline V gene data show CDR1 as KGHDR and CDR2 as SFDVKD. The CDR3 is 14 residues long. The CDR3 protein is CATSDTQTSYGYTF. CDR3 nucleotide sequence: TGTGCCACCAGTGATACGCAGACGAGCTATGGCTACACCTTC.

In this sample, this clonotype turned up a few times. The V call is TRBV9, the J call TRBJ2-5; 9 nucleotides match TRBD2. Germline V gene lookup returns CDR1 SGDLS and CDR2 YYNGEE. Germline trimming cut 3 bases from V and 1 base from J; bases unmatched to any gene: 4. The CDR3 is 15 amino acids. The CDR3 reads CASSDEREVQETQYF. The CDR3, as DNA: TGTGCCAGCAGCGACGAGCGGGAGGTCCAAGAGACCCAGTACTTC. Drawing the rest from reference TRBV9 and TRBJ2-5, the complete variable domain is DSGVTQTPKHLITATGQRVTLRCSPRSGDLSVYWYQQSLDQGLQFLIQYYNGEERAKGNILERFSAQQFPDLHSELNLSSLELGDSALYFCASSDEREVQETQYFGPGTRLLVL.

This clonotype occurred many times. V usage is TRBV7-9 and J usage is TRBJ2-5, with D possibly TRBD2 on 5 matching bases. The germline V and J ends were trimmed by 0 bases and 4 bases, with 15 bases remaining between them. The germline V gene encodes CDR1 SEHNR and CDR2 FQNEAQ (reference sequence). The CDR3 runs to 16 residues. CDR3 DNA: TGTGCCAGCAGCTTAGCGGGCGGAGGCCCCCCAGAGACCCAGTACTTC. It specifies CASSLAGGGPPETQYF.

The rearrangement joins TRBV19 to TRBJ2-1; tentatively, D is TRBD1 (5 bases). This CDR3 is 14 amino acids long. Germline V lookup: CDR1 LNHDA, CDR2 SQIVND (reference sequence). Between the trimmed V and J ends, which lost 5 bases and 6 bases, there was a span of 14 bases. The CDR3 loop is CASSPQGSLNEQFF. The CDR3 DNA follows: TGTGCCAGTAGTCCCCAGGGTTCCCTCAATGAGCAGTTCTTC.

Note on this clonotype: With a much larger clone just one base away, this may be a read error. V is TRBV28 and J is TRBJ2-7, with 9 positions matching TRBD1. V was clipped by 6 bases and J by 2 bases; unmatched bases: 5. Germline lookup yields CDR1 MDHEN and CDR2 SYDVKM. The CDR3 is 14 amino acids. CDR3 coding DNA: TGTGCCAGCAGGCGACAGGGGGGGCCCTACGAGCAGTACTTC. As protein: CASRRQGGPYEQYF.

The chain links TRBV7-3 to TRBJ1-1; D is unclear. V lost 2 bases, J lost 2 bases, and 12 bases lay in between. Germline V gene lookup returns CDR1 SGHTA and CDR2 FQGTGA. The CDR3 extends over 15 amino acids. The CDR3 region is CASSLGSGPNTEAFF. CDR3 DNA: TGTGCCAGCAGCTTAGGATCTGGGCCCAACACTGAAGCTTTCTTT.

The sample holds many counts of this clonotype. V gene TRBV7-9 combines with J gene TRBJ2-3, with 8 bases fitting TRBD2. V dropped 4 bases and J dropped 4; count of bases not matched to a gene: 4. The CDR3 consists of 14 residues. Germline V gene data show CDR1 as SEHNR and CDR2 as FQNEAQ (reference sequence). CDR3 amino acids: CASSSAGEADTQYF. CDR3 coding DNA: TGTGCCAGCAGCTCAGCGGGAGAGGCAGATACGCAGTATTTT.